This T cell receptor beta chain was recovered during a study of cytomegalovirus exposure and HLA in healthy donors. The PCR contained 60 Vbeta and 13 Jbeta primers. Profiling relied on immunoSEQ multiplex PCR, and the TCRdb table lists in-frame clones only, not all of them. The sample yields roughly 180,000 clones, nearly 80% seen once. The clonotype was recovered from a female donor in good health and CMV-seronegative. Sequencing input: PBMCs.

CDR3 sequence: CAIRDIWSEKLFF. CDR3 coding DNA: TGTGCCATCCGGGACATATGGAGTGAAAAACTGTTTTTT. This rearrangement joins TRBV6-1 to TRBJ1-4; D perhaps matches TRBD1 (6 bases). V was trimmed by 10 bases and J by 7 bases, leaving 16 bases between them. Germline V gene data show CDR1 as MNHNS and CDR2 as SASEGT. This CDR3 contains 13 residues.